This T cell receptor beta chain was obtained from a study of T cell responses to AZD1222 COVID-19 vaccine. Study outcomes and limitations: Spike-wide vaccine-associated CD4 TCRs dominated at 160-218 and 743-854. Just a handful of people given AZD1222 tested seropositive at baseline. Females made up more of the donors, who were largely white British, and clonal diversity may have come out too low.

Trimming left V 7 bases short and J 1 base short, with 7 bases between. This CDR3 has 11 residues. The germline gives CDR1 SQVTM, CDR2 ANQGSEA. Method: immunoSEQ multiplex PCR; TCRdb's copy keeps in-frame clones and lacks some. The sample lists 150,000 to 200,000 clones, 92% occurring once. There are a few counts of this clone. Its antigen is unidentified. The sequence came from an adult in good health. The V and J genes are TRBV29-1 and TRBJ1-1; no definite D call. The material sequenced was peripheral blood, taken on day 0 of AZD1222 vaccination. CDR3 sequence reads: CSGIRNTEAFF. The CDR3 coding sequence is TGCAGCGGGATTCGGAACACTGAAGCTTTCTTT.